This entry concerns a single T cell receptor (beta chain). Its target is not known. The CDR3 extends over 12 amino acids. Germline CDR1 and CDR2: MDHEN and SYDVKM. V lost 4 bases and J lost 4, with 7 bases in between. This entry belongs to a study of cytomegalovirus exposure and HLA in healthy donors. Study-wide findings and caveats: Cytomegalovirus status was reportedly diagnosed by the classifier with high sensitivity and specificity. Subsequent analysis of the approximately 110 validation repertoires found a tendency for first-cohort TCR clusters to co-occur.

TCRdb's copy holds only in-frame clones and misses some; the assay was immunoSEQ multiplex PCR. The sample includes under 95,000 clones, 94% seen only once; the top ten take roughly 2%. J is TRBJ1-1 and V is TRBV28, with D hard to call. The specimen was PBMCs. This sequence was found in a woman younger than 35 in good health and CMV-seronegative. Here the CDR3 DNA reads TGTGCCAGCAGTTATCGGGGCACTGAAGCTTTCTTT. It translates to CASSYRGTEAFF.